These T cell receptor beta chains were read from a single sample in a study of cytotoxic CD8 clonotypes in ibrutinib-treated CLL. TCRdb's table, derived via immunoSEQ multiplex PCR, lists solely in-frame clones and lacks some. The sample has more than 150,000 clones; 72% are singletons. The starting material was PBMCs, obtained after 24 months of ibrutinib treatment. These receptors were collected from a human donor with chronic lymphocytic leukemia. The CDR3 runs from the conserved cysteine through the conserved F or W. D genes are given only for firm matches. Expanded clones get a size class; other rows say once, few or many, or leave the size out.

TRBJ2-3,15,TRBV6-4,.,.,TGTGCCAGCAGTATAGGCTTCGGGATCACAGATACGCAGTATTTT,CASSIGFGITDTQYF
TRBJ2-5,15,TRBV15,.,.,TGTGCCACCAGCAGAGATCTCGCCAGCCAAGAGACCCAGTACTTC,CATSRDLASQETQYF
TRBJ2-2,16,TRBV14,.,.,TGTGCCAGCAGCCACCGACGGCTCCCGGGGACCGGGGAGCTGTTTTTT,CASSHRRLPGTGELFF
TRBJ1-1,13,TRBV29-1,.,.,TGCAGCGTGGGGGGGGTTCGGGAAACTGAAGCTTTCTTT,CSVGGVRETEAFF
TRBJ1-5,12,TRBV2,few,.,TGTGCCAGCAGTGGGGCAGAACAGCCCCAGCATTTT,CASSGAEQPQHF
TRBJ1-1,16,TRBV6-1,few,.,TGTGCCAGCAGTGAAGGCTTAATGGAGGGCGGCACTGAAGCTTTCTTT,CASSEGLMEGGTEAFF
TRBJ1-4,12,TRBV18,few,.,TGTGCCAGCTCCCGAGCATCGGAAAAACTGTTTTTT,CASSRASEKLFF
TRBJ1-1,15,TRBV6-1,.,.,TGTGCCAGCACCTTGACAGGCGATTTGAACACTGAAGCTTTCTTT,CASTLTGDLNTEAFF
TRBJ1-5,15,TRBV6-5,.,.,TGTGCCAGCAGTTACTCGTCCAGTCCCAATCAGCCCCAGCATTTT,CASSYSSSPNQPQHF
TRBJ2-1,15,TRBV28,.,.,TGTGCCAGCAGCTTACTAAACGAGGAGTACAATGAGCAGTTCTTC,CASSLLNEEYNEQFF
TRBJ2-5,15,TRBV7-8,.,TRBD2,TGTGCCAGCAGCTCCGGGGCTAGCGGAATAGAGACCCAGTACTTC,CASSSGASGIETQYF
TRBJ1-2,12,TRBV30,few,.,TGTGCCTGGACCAAAGGGAACTATGGCTACACCTTC,CAWTKGNYGYTF
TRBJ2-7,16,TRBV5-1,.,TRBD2,TGCGCCAGCAGCTTGGTGGTACTAGCGGGAGGGAGCGAGCAGTACTTC,CASSLVVLAGGSEQYF
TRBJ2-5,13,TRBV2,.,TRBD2,TGTGCCAGCAGTGAGGGACTAGAGGTGACCCAGTACTTC,CASSEGLEVTQYF
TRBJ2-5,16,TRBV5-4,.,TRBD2,TGTGCCAGCAGCTTGCCCGGCGGGAGGGTCGGAGAGACCCAGTACTTC,CASSLPGGRVGETQYF
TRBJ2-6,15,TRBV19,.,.,TGTGCCAGTAGTATGCAGGGCACTGGGGCCAACGTCCTGACTTTC,CASSMQGTGANVLTF
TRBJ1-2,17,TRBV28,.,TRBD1,TGTGCCAGCAGAGACCGGGACAGGGGCTTTTCAAACTATGGCTACACCTTC,CASRDRDRGFSNYGYTF
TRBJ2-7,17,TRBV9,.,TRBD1,TGTGCCAGCAGCGTCGCGACCGGGACAGGGATCTCCTACGAGCAGTACTTC,CASSVATGTGISYEQYF
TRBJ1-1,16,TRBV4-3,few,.,TGCGCCAGCAGCCAAGATCTCCTGAACTTCGGAGCTGAAGCTTTCTTT,CASSQDLLNFGAEAFF
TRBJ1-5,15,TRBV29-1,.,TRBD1,TGCAGCGTTGGGCGAGGGTCAGGGGGCGATCAGCCCCAGCATTTT,CSVGRGSGGDQPQHF
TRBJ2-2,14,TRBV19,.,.,TGTGCCAGTAGTCTCGGGGGTGGGACCGGGGAGCTGTTTTTT,CASSLGGGTGELFF
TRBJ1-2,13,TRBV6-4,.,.,TGTGCCAGCAGTGAGCAGGGCAACTCTGGCTACACCTTC,CASSEQGNSGYTF
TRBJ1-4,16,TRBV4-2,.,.,TGTGCCAGCAGCCAAGTGCCGGAGGGAACTAATGAAAAACTGTTTTTT,CASSQVPEGTNEKLFF
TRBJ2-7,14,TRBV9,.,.,TGTGCCAGCGGGGGACGCGAAACTTCCTACGAGCAGTACTTC,CASGGRETSYEQYF
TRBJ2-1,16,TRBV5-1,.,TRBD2,TGCGCCAGCAGCGATCGAGACCAGCGGGAGGGCAATGAGCAGTTCTTC,CASSDRDQREGNEQFF
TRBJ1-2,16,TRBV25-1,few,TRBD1,TGTGCCAGCGCCGGGACAGGGGGAAGGTCCAACTATGGCTACACCTTC,CASAGTGGRSNYGYTF
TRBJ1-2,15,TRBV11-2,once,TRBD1,TGTGCCAGCAGCTTAGGGGGACAGGGCCGCTATGGCTACACCTTC,CASSLGGQGRYGYTF
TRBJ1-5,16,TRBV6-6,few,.,TGTGCCAGCAGATCCCACAGGGATCTCCCCAATCAGCCCCAGCATTTT,CASRSHRDLPNQPQHF
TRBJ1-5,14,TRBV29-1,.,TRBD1,TGCAGCGTTGCCGGGACAGGGCTCAATCAGCCCCAGCATTTT,CSVAGTGLNQPQHF
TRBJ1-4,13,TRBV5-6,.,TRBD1,TGTGCCAGCACAGGGGGAACTAATGAAAAACTGTTTTTT,CASTGGTNEKLFF
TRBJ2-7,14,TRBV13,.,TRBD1,TGTGCCAGCAGCTTAGCCAGGGGGTCCTACGAGCAGTACTTC,CASSLARGSYEQYF
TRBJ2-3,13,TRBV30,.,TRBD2,TGTGCCTGGAGTAGCGGGAGCTCAGATACGCAGTATTTT,CAWSSGSSDTQYF
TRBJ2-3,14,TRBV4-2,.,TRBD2,TGTGCCAGCAGCTCGGGAGGTCGCACAGATACGCAGTATTTT,CASSSGGRTDTQYF
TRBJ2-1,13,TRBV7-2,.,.,TGTGCCAGCAGCTTAGACAGGTCGAATGAGCAGTTCTTC,CASSLDRSNEQFF
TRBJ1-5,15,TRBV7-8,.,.,TGTGCCAGCAGCTCAGACAGTTATAGCAATCAGCCCCAGCATTTT,CASSSDSYSNQPQHF
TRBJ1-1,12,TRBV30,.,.,TGTGCCTGGGGGTCTTTCGTATCTGAAGCTTTCTTT,CAWGSFVSEAFF
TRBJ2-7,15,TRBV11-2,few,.,TGTGCCAGCAGCCCGCGGAGAGTGTGGGTCTACGAGCAGTACTTC,CASSPRRVWVYEQYF
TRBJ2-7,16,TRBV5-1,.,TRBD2,TGCGCCAGCAGCGGGCGGGGAGGGGCCCAGACCTACGAGCAGTACTTC,CASSGRGGAQTYEQYF
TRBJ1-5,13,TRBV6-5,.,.,TGTGCCAGCAGCTGGGGGGGGAATCAGCCCCAGCATTTT,CASSWGGNQPQHF
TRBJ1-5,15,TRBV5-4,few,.,TGTGCCAGCAGCTTGAGCCCAGGGATGGATCAGCCCCAGCATTTT,CASSLSPGMDQPQHF
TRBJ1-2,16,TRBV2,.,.,TGTGCCAGCAGTGAATATAAAGTGGGGGTATCGTCTGGCTACACCTTC,CASSEYKVGVSSGYTF
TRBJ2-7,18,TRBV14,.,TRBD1,TGTGCCAGCAGCCCTCTCACGTCTTTTCGACAGGGACGCTACGAGCAGTACTTC,CASSPLTSFRQGRYEQYF
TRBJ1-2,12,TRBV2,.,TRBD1,TGTGCCAGCAGTGGACAGGGAAGGTGGGACACCTTC,CASSGQGRWDTF
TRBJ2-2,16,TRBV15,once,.,TGTGCCACCAGCCGCCACAGGGTTCGGGTCACCGGGGAGCTGTTTTTT,CATSRHRVRVTGELFF
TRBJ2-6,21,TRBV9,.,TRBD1,TGTGCCAGCAGCGTAGACCCACATTTGACAGGGCTGATGTCTGGGGCCAACGTCCTGACTTTC,CASSVDPHLTGLMSGANVLTF
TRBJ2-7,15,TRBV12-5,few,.,TGTGCTAGTGGTTTGGGGGGGAACAGGGTCTACGAGCAGTACTTC,CASGLGGNRVYEQYF